What follows is one T cell receptor beta chain and its context. The antigen is not known. V was clipped by 8 bases and J by 1 base, with 11 bases between them. The CDR3 runs to 13 residues. The germline gives CDR1 MNHNS, CDR2 SASEGT. The data were taken from a study of CD8 T cells in ankylosing spondylitis. Study findings and constraints: Ankylosing spondylitis blood appeared to be characterized by a TCR beta motif of 8 or 9 highly homologous variants. Matched synovial fluid from ankylosing spondylitis patients was reported to be enriched for disease-linked clones.

TCRdb redid the calling of the 5' RACE reads with MiXCR, one entry per CDR3 protein. In the table there are about 220,000 distinct CDR3 sequences, approximately 20% of which are singletons. Material: blood, either unsorted or a sorted T cell fraction (not recorded which). This rearrangement joins TRBV6-1 to TRBJ1-1; no clear D. The receptor was derived from a male donor with ankylosing spondylitis. This chain's CDR3 is CASRRFTNTEAFF. The CDR3 region has the DNA TGTGCCAGCCGTCGATTTACGAACACTGAAGCTTTCTTT.